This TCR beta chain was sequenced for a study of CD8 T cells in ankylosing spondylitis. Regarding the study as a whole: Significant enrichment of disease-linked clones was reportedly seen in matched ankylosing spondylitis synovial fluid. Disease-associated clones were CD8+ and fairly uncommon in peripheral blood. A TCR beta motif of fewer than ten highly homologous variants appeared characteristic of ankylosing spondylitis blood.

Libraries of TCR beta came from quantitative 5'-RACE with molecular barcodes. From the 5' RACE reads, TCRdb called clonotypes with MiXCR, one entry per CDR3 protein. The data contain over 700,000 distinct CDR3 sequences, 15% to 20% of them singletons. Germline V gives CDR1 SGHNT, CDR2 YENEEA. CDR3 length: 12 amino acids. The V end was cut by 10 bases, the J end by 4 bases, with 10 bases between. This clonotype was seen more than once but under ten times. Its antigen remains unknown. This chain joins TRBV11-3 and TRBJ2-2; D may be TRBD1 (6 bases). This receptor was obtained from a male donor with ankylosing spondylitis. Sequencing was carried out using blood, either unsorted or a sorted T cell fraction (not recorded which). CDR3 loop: CATRGGTGELFF. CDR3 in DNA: TGTGCCACCCGAGGGGGCACCGGGGAGCTGTTTTTT.